One T cell receptor beta chain is described in this entry. The antigen is unknown. For 10 days, roughly 9.4 x 10^4 sorted CD4+ cells grew with T cell-depleted PBMCs and CEF. The sample comes from a study of CD4 T cells in relation to SARS-CoV-2 and coronaviruses. Study summary: After roughly ten days of antigen culture, PBMC TCR beta CDR3s were sequenced. A couple of subjects were Hispanic; patients were fewer than ten males and 4 females. The HLA restriction of the shared crossreactive spike epitopes was mapped.

The CDR3 has 16 residues. Germline values: CDR1 SGHTA, CDR2 FQGNSA. V was shortened by 6 bases and J by 6 bases, with 20 bases between the two germline ends. Using immunoSEQ multiplex PCR, the repertoire was profiled, and TCRdb retains in-frame clones only, with some absent. Of 40,000 to 50,000 clones listed, over 75% were seen once; the top ten hold roughly 1.2%. Sequenced material: naive CD4+ T cells from PBMCs, cultured in vitro. Subset noted: naive CD4+ T cells isolated by negative enrichment. This receptor was obtained from an adult with COVID-19. J is TRBJ2-2 and V is TRBV7-2, with D perhaps given as TRBD1 or TRBD2 (5 bases each). The CDR3 bases are TGTGCCAGCAGTCTATACGAGGGGCGGCGGGCCGGGGAGCTGTTTTTT. As protein: CASSLYEGRRAGELFF.